This TCR beta chain was sequenced in a study of blood T cell repertoires in COVID-19. Study-level information: In each case, the material was cDNA or gDNA derived from T cells, B-cell-depleted T cells, or PBMCs.

The germline V gene has CDR1 KGHDR and CDR2 SFDVKD. V lost 0 bases and J lost 6; bases outside the gene matches: 5. The CDR3 contains 16 residues. Clones were read by immunoSEQ multiplex PCR, and TCRdb kept only the in-frame ones, dropping some. The sample lists under 300,000 clones; around 90% were seen once. This TCR was sampled from a woman aged 70-85 years with active or convalescent COVID-19. Sequencing was performed on peripheral blood. The V and J genes are TRBV24-1 and TRBJ2-1; TRBD2 matches 9 bases. The CDR3 DNA follows: TGTGCCACCAGTGATTTGATGGCGGGGGGGGCCAATGAGCAGTTCTTC. This encodes CATSDLMAGGANEQFF.